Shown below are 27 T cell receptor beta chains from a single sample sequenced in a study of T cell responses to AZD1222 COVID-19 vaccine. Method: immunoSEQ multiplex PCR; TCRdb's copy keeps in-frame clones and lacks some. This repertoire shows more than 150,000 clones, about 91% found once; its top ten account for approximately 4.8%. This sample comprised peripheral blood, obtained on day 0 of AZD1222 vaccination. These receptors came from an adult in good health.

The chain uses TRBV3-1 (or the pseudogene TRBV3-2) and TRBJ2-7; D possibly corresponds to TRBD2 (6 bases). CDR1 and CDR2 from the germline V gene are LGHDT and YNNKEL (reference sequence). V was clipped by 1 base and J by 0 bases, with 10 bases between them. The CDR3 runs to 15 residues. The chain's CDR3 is CASSQGTGSSYEQYF. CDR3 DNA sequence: TGTGCCAGCAGCCAAGGGACCGGGAGCTCCTACGAGCAGTACTTC.

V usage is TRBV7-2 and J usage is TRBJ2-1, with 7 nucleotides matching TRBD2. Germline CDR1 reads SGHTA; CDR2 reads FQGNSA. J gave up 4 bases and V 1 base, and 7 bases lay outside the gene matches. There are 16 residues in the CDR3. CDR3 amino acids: CASSLVATSPYNEQFF. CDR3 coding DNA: TGTGCCAGCAGCTTAGTGGCGACTAGCCCTTACAATGAGCAGTTCTTC.

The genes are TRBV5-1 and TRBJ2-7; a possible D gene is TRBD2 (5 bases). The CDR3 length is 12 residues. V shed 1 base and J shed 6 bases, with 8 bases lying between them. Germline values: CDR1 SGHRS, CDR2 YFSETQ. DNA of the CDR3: TGCGCCAGCAGCTTGTACGGAGGCGAGCAGTACTTC. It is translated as CASSLYGGEQYF.

The CDR3, as DNA: TGCGCCAGCAGTGACGGGCAGGGGGCGCGTTACGAGCAGTACTTC. It translates to CASSDGQGARYEQYF. V gene TRBV10-1 combines with J gene TRBJ2-7; 8 bases are shared with TRBD1. Germline loops: CDR1 WNHNN, CDR2 SYGVQD (reference sequence). This CDR3 has 15 amino acids. J gave up 4 bases and V 3 bases, and 8 bases lay outside the gene matches.

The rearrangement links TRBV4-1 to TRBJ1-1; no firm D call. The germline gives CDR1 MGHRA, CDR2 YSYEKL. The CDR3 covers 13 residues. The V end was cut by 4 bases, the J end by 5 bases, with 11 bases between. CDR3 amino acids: CASSLQDWTEAFF. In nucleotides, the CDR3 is TGCGCCAGCAGCCTCCAAGATTGGACTGAAGCTTTCTTT.

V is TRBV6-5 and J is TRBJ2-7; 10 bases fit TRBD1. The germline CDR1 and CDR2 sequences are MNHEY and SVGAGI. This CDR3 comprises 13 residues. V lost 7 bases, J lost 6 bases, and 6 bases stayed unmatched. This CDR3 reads CASTMGQGSEQYF. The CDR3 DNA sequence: TGTGCCAGCACTATGGGACAGGGGTCCGAGCAGTACTTC.

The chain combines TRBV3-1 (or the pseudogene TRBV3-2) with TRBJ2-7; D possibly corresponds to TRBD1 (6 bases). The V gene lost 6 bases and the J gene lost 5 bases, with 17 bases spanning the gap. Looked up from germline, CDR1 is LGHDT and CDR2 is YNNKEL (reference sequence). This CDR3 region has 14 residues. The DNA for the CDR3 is TGTGCCAGCAGTCGTGAGGGGGAGTTCCACGAGCAGTACTTC. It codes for CASSREGEFHEQYF.

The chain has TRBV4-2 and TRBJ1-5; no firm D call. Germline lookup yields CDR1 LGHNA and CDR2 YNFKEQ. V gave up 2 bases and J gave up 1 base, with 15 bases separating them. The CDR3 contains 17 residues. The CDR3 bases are TGTGCCAGCAGCCAACGTGCGGCGACGGACAGCAATCAGCCCCAGCATTTT. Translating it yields CASSQRAATDSNQPQHF.

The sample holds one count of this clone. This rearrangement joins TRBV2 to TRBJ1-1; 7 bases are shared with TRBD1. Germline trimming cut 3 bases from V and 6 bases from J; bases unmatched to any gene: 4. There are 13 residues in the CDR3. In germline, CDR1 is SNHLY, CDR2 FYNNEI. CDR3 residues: CASSDRQGSEAFF. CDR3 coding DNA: TGTGCCAGCAGTGATCGACAGGGTTCTGAAGCTTTCTTT.

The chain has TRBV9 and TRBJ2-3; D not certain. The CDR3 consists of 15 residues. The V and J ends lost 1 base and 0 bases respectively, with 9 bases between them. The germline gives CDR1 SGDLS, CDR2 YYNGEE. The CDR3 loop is CASSVYDSSTDTQYF. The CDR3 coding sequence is TGTGCCAGCAGCGTATACGATTCTAGCACAGATACGCAGTATTTT.

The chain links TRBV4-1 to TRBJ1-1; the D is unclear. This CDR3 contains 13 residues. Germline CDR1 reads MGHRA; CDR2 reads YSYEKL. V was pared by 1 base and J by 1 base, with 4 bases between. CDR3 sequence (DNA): TGCGCCAGCAGCCAAGTCTGGAACACTGAAGCTTTCTTT. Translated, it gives CASSQVWNTEAFF.

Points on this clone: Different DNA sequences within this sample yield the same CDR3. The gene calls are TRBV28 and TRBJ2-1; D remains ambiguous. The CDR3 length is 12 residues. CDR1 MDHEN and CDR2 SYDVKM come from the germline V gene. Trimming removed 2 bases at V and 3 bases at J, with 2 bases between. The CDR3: CASSLGYNEQFF. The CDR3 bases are TGTGCCAGCAGTTTAGGCTACAATGAGCAGTTCTTC.

CDR3 amino acids: CASIRESATNEKLFF. CDR3 nucleotide sequence: TGTGCCAGCATCAGAGAATCTGCAACTAATGAAAAACTGTTTTTT. The chain joins TRBV2 to TRBJ1-4; unclear D gene. Germline values: CDR1 SNHLY, CDR2 FYNNEI. With 7 bases removed from V and 0 bases from J, the gap between germline ends came to 12 bases. This CDR3 is 15 amino acids long.

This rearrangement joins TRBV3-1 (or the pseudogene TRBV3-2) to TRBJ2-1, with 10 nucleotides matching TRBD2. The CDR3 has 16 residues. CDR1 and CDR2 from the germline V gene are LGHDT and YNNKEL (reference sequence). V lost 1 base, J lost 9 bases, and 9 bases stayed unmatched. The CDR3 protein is CASSQGTAGGPGEQFF. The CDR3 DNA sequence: TGTGCCAGCAGCCAAGGTACAGCGGGAGGGCCGGGTGAGCAGTTCTTC.

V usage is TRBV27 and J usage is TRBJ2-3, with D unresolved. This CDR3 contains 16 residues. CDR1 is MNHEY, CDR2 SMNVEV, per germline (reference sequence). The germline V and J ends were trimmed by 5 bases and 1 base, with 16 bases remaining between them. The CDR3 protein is CASSRTQAFGTDTQYF. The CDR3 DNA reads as TGTGCCAGCAGTAGGACCCAGGCCTTTGGCACAGATACGCAGTATTTT.

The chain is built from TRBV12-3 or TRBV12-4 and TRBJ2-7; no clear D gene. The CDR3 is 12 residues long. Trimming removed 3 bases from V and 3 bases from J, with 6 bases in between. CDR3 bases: TGTGCCAGCAGTTTCGACAACTACGAGCAGTACTTC. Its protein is CASSFDNYEQYF.

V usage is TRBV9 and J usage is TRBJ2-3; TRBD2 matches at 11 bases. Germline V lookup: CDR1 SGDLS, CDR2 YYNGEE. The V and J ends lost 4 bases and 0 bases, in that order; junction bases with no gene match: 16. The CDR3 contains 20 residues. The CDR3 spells CASSSPRGSGRATSTDTQYF. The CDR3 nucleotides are TGTGCCAGCAGCTCACCACGGGGTAGCGGGAGGGCTACTAGCACAGATACGCAGTATTTT.

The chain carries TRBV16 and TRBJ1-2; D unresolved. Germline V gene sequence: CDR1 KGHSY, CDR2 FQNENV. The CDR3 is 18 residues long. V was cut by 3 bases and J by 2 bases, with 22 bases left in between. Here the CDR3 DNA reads TGTGCCAGCAGCCAGGGTGTAGTGCCTGAGCTGATGAACTATGGCTACACCTTC. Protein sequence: CASSQGVVPELMNYGYTF.

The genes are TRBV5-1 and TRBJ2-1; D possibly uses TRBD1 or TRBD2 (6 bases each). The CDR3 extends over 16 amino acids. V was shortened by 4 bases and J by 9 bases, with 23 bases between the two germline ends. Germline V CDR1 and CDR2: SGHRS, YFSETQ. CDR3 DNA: TGCGCCAGCAGCCCCCGCCGGGGGCTTGGCCCCCGTGAGCAGTTCTTC. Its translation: CASSPRRGLGPREQFF.

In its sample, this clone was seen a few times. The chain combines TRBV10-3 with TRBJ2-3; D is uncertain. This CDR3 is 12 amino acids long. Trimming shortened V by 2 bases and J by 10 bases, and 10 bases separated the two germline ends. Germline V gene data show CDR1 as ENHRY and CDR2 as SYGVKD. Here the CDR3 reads CAISETTLAQYF. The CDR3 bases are TGTGCCATCAGTGAGACCACGTTGGCGCAGTATTTT.

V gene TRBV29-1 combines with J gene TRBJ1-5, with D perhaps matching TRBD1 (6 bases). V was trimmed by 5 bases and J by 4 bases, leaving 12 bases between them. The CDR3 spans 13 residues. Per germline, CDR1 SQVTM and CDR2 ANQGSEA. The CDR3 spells CSVREGENQPQHF. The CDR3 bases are TGCAGCGTTAGGGAGGGGGAAAATCAGCCCCAGCATTTT.

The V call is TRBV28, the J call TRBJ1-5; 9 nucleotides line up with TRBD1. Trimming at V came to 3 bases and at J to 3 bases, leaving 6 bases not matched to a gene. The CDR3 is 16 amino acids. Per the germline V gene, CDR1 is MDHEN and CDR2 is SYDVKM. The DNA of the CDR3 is TGTGCCAGCAGTTTGGGACAGGGCGGTCACAATCAGCCCCAGCATTTT. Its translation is CASSLGQGGHNQPQHF.

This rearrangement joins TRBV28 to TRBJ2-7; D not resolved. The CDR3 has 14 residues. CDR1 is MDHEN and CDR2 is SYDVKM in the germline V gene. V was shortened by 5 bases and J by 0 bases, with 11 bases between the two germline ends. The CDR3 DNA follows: TGTGCCAGCAGTCAGCCGGGCCGCTCCTACGAGCAGTACTTC. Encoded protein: CASSQPGRSYEQYF.

CDR3 region: CASSVGGVLGKPQHF. The CDR3 DNA reads as TGTGCCAGCAGCGTCGGGGGGGTCCTTGGGAAGCCCCAGCATTTT. The chain recombines TRBV3-1 (or the pseudogene TRBV3-2) with TRBJ1-5; perhaps TRBD1 as D (5 bases). The CDR3 extends over 15 amino acids. Germline loops: CDR1 LGHDT, CDR2 YNNKEL (reference sequence). Trimming left V 5 bases short and J 8 bases short, with 19 bases between.

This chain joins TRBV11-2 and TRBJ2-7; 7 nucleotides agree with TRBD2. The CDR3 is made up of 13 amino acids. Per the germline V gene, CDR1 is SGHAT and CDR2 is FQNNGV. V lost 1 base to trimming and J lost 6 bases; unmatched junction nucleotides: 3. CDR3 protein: CASSLAGTTEQYF. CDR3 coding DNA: TGTGCCAGCAGCTTAGCCGGGACTACCGAGCAGTACTTC.

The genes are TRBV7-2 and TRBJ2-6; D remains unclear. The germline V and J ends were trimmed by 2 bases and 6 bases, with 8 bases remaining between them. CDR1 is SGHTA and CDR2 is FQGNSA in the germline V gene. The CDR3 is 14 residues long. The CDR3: CASSLRAVANVLTF. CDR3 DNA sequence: TGTGCCAGCAGCTTAAGGGCTGTGGCCAACGTCCTGACTTTC.

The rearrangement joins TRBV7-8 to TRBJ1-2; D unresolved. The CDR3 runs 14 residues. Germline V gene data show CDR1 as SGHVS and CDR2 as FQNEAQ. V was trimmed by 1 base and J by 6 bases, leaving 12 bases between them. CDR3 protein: CASSLEWTANGYTF. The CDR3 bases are TGTGCCAGCAGCTTAGAGTGGACCGCAAATGGCTACACCTTC.